What follows are 27 T cell receptor beta chains derived from one specimen sequenced in a study of blood T cells in healthy people across ages. The authors ran a second PCR of 7 to 11 cycles using a sample-barcoded 5' primer and a J-beta primer mix. TCRdb passed the 5' RACE reads through MiXCR, listing each CDR3 protein once. The table records around 1,000,000 distinct CDR3 sequences, almost 25% of them present only once. The same specimen was also included in a second study, on T cells of mothers and their children.

Sequenced input: blood. Receptor source: a girl under 10 years old in good health.

This clonotype was observed a single time. V and J are TRBV20-1 and TRBJ1-2; D unclear. V was shortened by 4 bases and J by 4 bases, with 7 bases between the two germline ends. The CDR3 totals 11 residues. CDR1 is DFQATT and CDR2 is SNEGSKA in the germline V gene (reference sequence). The CDR3 sequence: CSATGSYGYTF. The CDR3 coding sequence is TGCAGTGCTACAGGCAGCTATGGCTACACCTTC.

The chain uses TRBV29-1 and TRBJ2-7; 13 nucleotides line up with TRBD2. The germline V gene has CDR1 SQVTM and CDR2 ANQGSEA. This CDR3 region has 14 residues. Germline trimming cut 5 bases from V and 6 bases from J; bases unmatched to any gene: 7. CDR3 in DNA: TGCAGCGTTACCGGACTAGCGGGAGTGTTCGAGCAGTACTTC. This sequence encodes CSVTGLAGVFEQYF.

This clonotype was found a few times. The V and J genes are TRBV18 and TRBJ2-5; D call uncertain. The J call may be wrong; the DNA end is better matched by TRBJ2-7. This CDR3 has 16 amino acids. CDR1 is KGHSH and CDR2 is LQKENI in the germline V gene. The DNA of the CDR3 is TGTGCCAGCTCACCATCCTCGGCGATATTCCCCTACGAGCAGTACTTC. Translated: CASSPSSAIFPYEQYF.

This clonotype was observed a handful of times. J is TRBJ1-5 and V is TRBV28; 8 bases map to TRBD1. Losses at the gene ends were 4 bases for V and 6 bases for J; bases not matched to a gene: 8. CDR3 length: 15 amino acids. The germline V gene encodes CDR1 MDHEN and CDR2 SYDVKM. The CDR3 DNA is TGTGCCAGCAGTTGGACCCCAGGGGGCACTCAGCCCCAGCATTTT. It encodes CASSWTPGGTQPQHF.

This clonotype has just a few counts. The V and J genes are TRBV5-1 and TRBJ2-7, with D tentatively TRBD1 or TRBD2 (8 bases each). Trimming took 0 bases from V and 2 from J, leaving 15 bases between them. There are 16 residues in the CDR3. The germline CDR1 and CDR2 sequences are SGHRS and YFSETQ. CDR3 DNA sequence: TGCGCCAGCAGCTTGGGCGGGGGGACAGGACCCTACGAGCAGTACTTC. Translation gives CASSLGGGTGPYEQYF. Together with reference TRBV5-1 and TRBJ2-7, the CDR3 gives the full variable domain: KAGVTQTPRYLIKTRGQQVTLSCSPISGHRSVSWYQQTPGQGLQFLFEYFSETQRNKGNFPGRFSGRQFSNSRSEMNVSTLELGDSALYLCASSLGGGTGPYEQYFGPGTRLTVT.

This clonotype has only a few counts. The chain uses TRBV6-1 and TRBJ2-1; TRBD2 might be the D (7 bases). The CDR3 has 15 amino acids. Trimming pared 8 bases from V and 5 bases from J, leaving 19 bases between. CDR1 is MNHNS, CDR2 SASEGT, per germline. In DNA, the CDR3 is TGTGCCAGCGGGGGCGGGATAGCGGGTAACAATGAGCAGTTCTTC. It specifies CASGGGIAGNNEQFF.

This clonotype has more than one count but fewer than ten. The chain carries TRBV6-2 or TRBV6-3 and TRBJ1-5, with 7 bases matching TRBD1. Germline V gene sequence: CDR1 MNHEY, CDR2 SVGEGT. CDR3 length equals 13 residues. V lost 8 bases to trimming and J lost 5 bases; unmatched junction nucleotides: 6. CDR3 sequence reads: CASGPTGDQPQHF. The CDR3 bases are TGTGCCAGCGGCCCTACAGGGGATCAGCCCCAGCATTTT.

A few counts support this clonotype. The gene calls are TRBV4-1 and TRBJ2-3; D call uncertain. The CDR3 is made up of 12 amino acids. Germline V gene sequence: CDR1 MGHRA, CDR2 YSYEKL. The V gene lost 4 bases and the J gene lost 6 bases, with 8 bases spanning the gap. The CDR3 reads CASSPSRDTQYF. The CDR3 nucleotides read TGCGCCAGCAGCCCCAGTAGGGATACGCAGTATTTT.

In its sample, this clonotype was seen a few times. The V gene is TRBV7-6, the J gene TRBJ2-1, with a weak D call TRBD2 (5 bases). Germline V CDR1 and CDR2: SGHVS, FNYEAQ. Trimming pared 4 bases from V and 5 bases from J, leaving 18 bases between. The CDR3 length is 16 residues. CDR3 amino acids: CASSSTKSGSDNEQFF. As DNA, the CDR3 is TGTGCCAGCAGCTCCACAAAATCGGGGAGTGACAATGAGCAGTTCTTC.

This clonotype was observed a handful of times. The gene calls are TRBV7-2 and TRBJ1-6; D remains unclear. The germline CDR1 and CDR2 sequences are SGHTA and FQGNSA. The CDR3 sequence is 17 residues long. The V and J ends lost 1 base and 10 bases respectively, with 20 bases between them. The CDR3 DNA reads TGTGCCAGCAGCTTAGATCGCAGGTTCATGGTTCAATCACCCCTCCACTTT. This codes for CASSLDRRFMVQSPLHF.

This chain connects TRBV4-1 to TRBJ2-1; possible D gene TRBD1, 6 bases. Deletions cut 2 bases from V and 8 bases from J, with 16 bases between. The CDR3 loop spans 15 amino acids. The germline V gene encodes CDR1 MGHRA and CDR2 YSYEKL. The CDR3, as DNA: TGCGCCAGCAGCCAAAGCTTCGGCCCAGGGGATGAGCAGTTCTTC. It translates to CASSQSFGPGDEQFF.

This rearrangement joins TRBV4-3 to TRBJ2-5; a weak D match, TRBD2 (5 bases). The germline V gene encodes CDR1 LGHNA and CDR2 YSLEER. The CDR3 length is 16 residues. V dropped 1 base and J dropped 6 bases, with 18 bases sitting between them. CDR3 in DNA: TGCGCCAGCAGCCAAGGTGGCGGGTTTTCGGCACAGACCCAGTACTTC. This translates into CASSQGGGFSAQTQYF.

As DNA, the CDR3 is TGTGCCAGCAGCATACTCAGGGGGATCCAAGAGACCCAGTACTTC. It encodes CASSILRGIQETQYF. The chain has TRBV7-9 and TRBJ2-5; 7 nucleotides line up with TRBD1. CDR1 and CDR2 from the germline V gene are SEHNR and FQNEAQ (reference sequence). V shed 5 bases, J shed 1 base, and the junction held 7 bases outside the gene matches. The CDR3 extends over 15 amino acids. The full variable domain, its missing parts supplied by reference TRBV7-9 and TRBJ2-5, is DTGVSQNPRHKITKRGQNVTFRCDPISEHNRLYWYRQTLGQGPEFLTYFQNEAQLEKSRLLSDRFSAERPKGSFSTLEIQRTEQGDSAMYLCASSILRGIQETQYFGPGTRLLVL.

The rearrangement uses TRBV5-1 and TRBJ2-5; 7 bases fit TRBD2. The tail of the sequence fits TRBJ2-7 better, so the J call may be wrong. CDR1 and CDR2 from the germline V gene are SGHRS and YFSETQ. This CDR3 is built from 14 residues. The CDR3 loop is CASSYGTTAHEQYF. The CDR3 nucleotides read TGCGCCAGCAGCTACGGGACTACTGCACACGAGCAGTACTTC.

The table lists this clonotype with a few counts. The CDR3 loop reads CASSLQVSDGYTF. The CDR3 coding sequence is TGTGCCAGCAGCCTACAGGTTTCCGATGGCTACACCTTC. V gene TRBV6-1 combines with J gene TRBJ1-2; tentative D call: TRBD1 (5 bases). CDR1 and CDR2 (germline): MNHNS, SASEGT. Trimming cost V 6 bases and J 6 bases, with 14 bases left between them. The CDR3 length is 13 residues.

Only a few counts were recorded for this clonotype. The chain joins TRBV4-3 to TRBJ1-5, with D perhaps matching TRBD1 (5 bases). The CDR3 runs 15 residues. The germline V and J ends were trimmed by 2 bases and 0 bases, with 8 bases remaining between them. The germline V gene encodes CDR1 LGHNA and CDR2 YSLEER. For the CDR3, the DNA is TGCGCCAGCAGCCAAAACAGGTATAGCAATCAGCCCCAGCATTTT. Protein sequence: CASSQNRYSNQPQHF.

This clonotype was seen more than once but under ten times. A much larger clone lies one base from this, so it may be a read error. J is TRBJ1-3 and V is TRBV4-3; D is undetermined. CDR1 is LGHNA and CDR2 is YSLEER in the germline V gene. The CDR3 is 14 residues long. CDR3 amino acids: CASSQESAGSTIYF. Written as DNA, the CDR3 is TGCGCCAGCAGCCAAGAAAGCGCTGGAAGCACCATATATTTT.

This clonotype was recorded at least ten times. The gene calls are TRBV20-1 and TRBJ1-5; no definite D call. V was shortened by 3 bases and J by 6 bases, with 12 bases between the two germline ends. Germline-derived CDR1 and CDR2 are DFQATT and SNEGSKA (reference sequence). The CDR3 length is 13 residues. As DNA, the CDR3 is TGCAGTGCTAGCGTCTCCGTTGGTCAGCCCCAGCATTTT. It translates to CSASVSVGQPQHF.

For the CDR3, the DNA is TGCAGCGTTTTACTCGAGGGGACGAACACTGAAGCTTTCTTT. It translates to CSVLLEGTNTEAFF. The V gene is TRBV29-1, the J gene TRBJ1-1, with D possibly matching TRBD1 (5 bases). Trimming took off 5 bases at V and 1 base at J, with 14 bases between the two ends. The CDR3 loop spans 14 amino acids. CDR1 SQVTM and CDR2 ANQGSEA come from the germline V gene.

The table lists this clonotype with a few counts. The chain is built from TRBV20-1 and TRBJ2-5; possibly TRBD2 for D (6 bases). The ends were cut back, 2 bases at V and 0 bases at J, with 13 bases in the middle. Germline CDR1 and CDR2: DFQATT and SNEGSKA (reference sequence). The CDR3 loop spans 15 amino acids. The CDR3 loop is CSARLASGDQETQYF. As DNA, the CDR3 is TGCAGTGCTAGACTAGCGAGTGGGGACCAAGAGACCCAGTACTTC.

In its sample, this clonotype was seen a few times. The chain joins TRBV5-5 to TRBJ2-3; 8 bases align to TRBD2. Losses at the gene ends were 3 bases for V and 3 bases for J; bases not matched to a gene: 6. The CDR3 is made up of 15 amino acids. Germline CDR1 and CDR2: SGHKS and YYEKEE (reference sequence). CDR3 DNA sequence: TGTGCCAGCAGCTCCGGGACTAGTGAGACAGATACGCAGTATTTT. Translation gives CASSSGTSETDTQYF.

The chain has TRBV25-1 and TRBJ2-1; D call uncertain. Germline CDR1 is MGHDK and CDR2 is SYGVNS. Trimming removed 5 bases from V and 6 bases from J, with 8 bases in between. The CDR3 is 12 residues long. CDR3 protein: CASSYISNEQFF. The CDR3, as DNA: TGTGCCAGCAGTTATATTAGCAATGAGCAGTTCTTC.

This clonotype was seen a handful of times. The chain carries TRBV5-1 and TRBJ1-4; the D is unclear. The CDR3 totals 15 residues. Trimming removed 0 bases at V and 7 bases at J, with 13 bases between. CDR1 is SGHRS and CDR2 is YFSETQ in the germline V gene. As DNA, the CDR3 is TGCGCCAGCAGCTTGGACAGTCGAGTAGGTGAAAAACTGTTTTTT. This gives the protein CASSLDSRVGEKLFF.

The chain links TRBV25-1 to TRBJ2-2; perhaps TRBD1 as D (5 bases). The CDR3 length is 13 residues. Trimming removed 8 bases at V and 3 bases at J, with 10 bases between. Germline CDR1 MGHDK, CDR2 SYGVNS. CDR3 sequence: CASSVGDTGELFF. The DNA for the CDR3 is TGTGCCAGCTCGGTAGGGGACACCGGGGAGCTGTTTTTT.

The rearrangement links TRBV2 to TRBJ2-1, with TRBD2 identical over 8 bases. V lost 3 bases, J lost 0 bases, and 7 bases stayed unmatched. Looked up from germline, CDR1 is SNHLY and CDR2 is FYNNEI. This CDR3 region has 17 residues. The CDR3 is CASSDSGSPYSYNEQFF. In DNA form, the CDR3 reads TGTGCCAGCAGTGACAGCGGGAGCCCCTACTCCTACAATGAGCAGTTCTTC.

The rearrangement links TRBV28 to TRBJ2-7, with a tentative D call TRBD2 (7 bases). The CDR3 contains 12 residues. Germline values: CDR1 MDHEN, CDR2 SYDVKM. Deletions cut 4 bases from V and 12 bases from J, with 16 bases between. The CDR3 nucleotides read TGTGCCAGCAGTTCCCCAGGGGAGGGAGGGTACTTC. Encoded protein: CASSSPGEGGYF.

The rearrangement joins TRBV28 to TRBJ2-7; TRBD1 matches at 9 bases. Looked up from germline, CDR1 is MDHEN and CDR2 is SYDVKM. The CDR3 runs to 17 residues. Losses at the gene ends were 3 bases for V and 7 bases for J; bases not matched to a gene: 16. The CDR3 sequence is CASSFPLRTGAVREQYF. The CDR3 nucleotides are TGTGCCAGCAGTTTCCCTCTCAGGACAGGGGCTGTACGAGAGCAGTACTTC.